Described below is a single T cell receptor (beta chain) sequence and its context. No antigen is known for it. One base away there is no much larger clone; base qualities are not given. Libraries were prepared through the immunoSEQ multiplex PCR assay. TCR beta CDR3 sequencing was performed on DNA from the cultured, isolated CD4+ T cells. On the study's bioinformatics: Non-productive TCR sequences were discarded, and reads were trimmed to the CDR3 region, with only CDR3s of 7 or more amino acids retained. Antigen-specific clonotypes were identified using the MANAFEST web app by comparison of expansion in peptide wells against reference cultures. To count as positive, a clone had to show expansion at FDR<0.05 compared with the reference and with all other wells, an odds ratio above 5, and a frequency above 0.1% in two replicate wells. Cross-reactive clonotypes were defined as significantly expanded in SARS-CoV-2 spike wells and in at least one common cold coronavirus spike condition. Levenshtein distance calculated with the stringdist R package was used to assess CDR3 similarity, and unrooted trees were constructed with ape in R 3.6.1. The source is immuneACCESS, and TCRdb retained only in-frame sequences with V and J called. Part of the clones is not carried over; for the studies checked, unresolved V genes explain less than half of this, and the remainder is unexplained. V, J and clone size were drawn from that table, and D and trimming were deduced from the DNA. In all, the sample holds tens of thousands of clones, and about two thirds of those were seen once. The ten largest make up more than 15% of the sample.

A distance of 25 bases separates the germline ends of V and J, which lose 5 bases and 3 bases respectively. The CDR1 and CDR2 encoded by the germline V gene (reference sequence) are SEHNR and FQNEAQ. The CDR3 covers 18 residues, taking in both the cysteine and the phenylalanine. Solely the CDR3 DNA is kept, with 54 bases framed from the first base. The ViraFEST assay stimulated PBMC with viral peptide pools and then used TCR sequencing to identify antigen-specific CD4+ T cell clonotypes by expansion. After about 10 days of culture, CD4+ T cells were isolated with the EasySep CD4+ T cell isolation kit. Convalescent patients had PCR-confirmed SARS-CoV-2 infection between March and December 2020, before Alpha, Beta and Delta variants emerged in the United States. Each well held 1.5 million to 2 million PBMC cultured in IMDM containing approximately 5% human AB serum, roughly 9.6 IU/ml IL-2 and gentamicin, along with approximately 10 ug/ml peptides. Half of the culture medium was replaced with fresh IL-2-containing medium on days 3 and 7. Unless noted otherwise, every peptide stimulation condition was cultured in triplicate wells. Using Ficoll-Paque Plus gradient centrifugation, PBMC were separated from whole blood and then either used fresh or cryopreserved at -140C. The spike proteins of SARS-CoV-2 and of the common cold coronaviruses HCoV-NL63, HCoV-OC43 and HCoV-229E were spanned by overlapping peptide pools. The QIAamp micro DNA kit was used to extract genomic DNA from the cultured CD4+ T cells.

This specimen comes from a study of vaccination effects on CD4 cells after COVID-19 (dated by TCRdb to about 2022). Turning to the overall study: Two doses of either the BNT162b2 or the mRNA-1273 mRNA SARS-CoV-2 vaccine were administered to participants. A total of 9 to 11 COVID-19 convalescent patients and a few SARS-CoV-2-naive healthy vaccine recipients were included in the full study. Cultures from other donors in the study were sequenced with the Oncomine TCR Beta short-read assay on an Illumina iSeq 100. SARS-CoV-2 spike-specific CD4+ TCR repertoires from before and after mRNA vaccination were compared in COVID-19 convalescent patients and in infection-naive vaccine recipients. Pre-vaccine samples were drawn from two convalescent patients 16 days and one week before the first dose, at 142 and 148 days after COVID-19 diagnosis.

Beyond this particular receptor, the publication reports: Marked clonal contraction was observed in both infection-induced and vaccine-induced clones at late post-vaccination timepoints, consistent with waning T cell responses. The study was limited by a small number of convalescent patients and lacked early post-infection timepoints. In convalescent patients, the post-vaccine spike-reactive repertoire consisted mainly of new vaccine-induced clones, largely distinct from infection-induced clones.

The TCR originated in a human donor who had a prior SARS-CoV-2 infection. Source: CD4+ T cells from PBMCs cultured with HCoV-NL63 spike peptides, taken before COVID-19 vaccination. The cell subset or site label corresponds to: HCoV-NL63 spike overlapping peptide pool stimulation. The chain couples TRBV7-9 to TRBJ1-2; TRBD1 is a weak D gene call, 5 bases matching. The CDR3 in this case is CASSPNINPWDSYYGYTF. The DNA reads as follows: TGTGCCAGCAGCCCAAATATCAACCCCTGGGACTCTTACTATGGCTACACCTTC.